This T cell receptor (beta chain) originates from a study of a mutant IDH1 vaccine in newly diagnosed glioma. Judged by abundance, this clone is medium-sized. No antigen is known for it. The time point: week 47, end of study. The study gave 300 ug of mutant IDH1 20-mer peptide per vaccine dose, with topical imiquimod. The assay was immunoSEQ multiplex PCR, and TCRdb's table has in-frame clones only and misses some. This table has 30,000 to 45,000 clones, 60% to 85% appearing once. The V end lost 2 bases, the J end lost 1 base, and 11 bases lay between the germline ends. Germline loops: CDR1 GTSNPN, CDR2 SVGIG (reference sequence). CDR3 length: 14 residues.

The rearrangement links TRBV30 to TRBJ1-1; D not certain. This TCR derives from a man between 35 and 55 years old with glioma. This sample comprised PBMCs, obtained from a glioma patient whose treatment included an IDH1 peptide vaccine. The CDR3 loop reads CAWSRQSPNTEAFF. The CDR3 region has the DNA TGTGCCTGGAGTAGGCAGAGTCCGAACACTGAAGCTTTCTTT.